The sequence of this T cell receptor beta chain was determined in a study of blood T cell repertoires in COVID-19 (dated by TCRdb to the early 2020s). General notes on the study: The collaborator samples originated in the United States, Italy and Spain and spanned the acute and convalescent phases of COVID-19. A freely available public database, intended as a resource for researchers studying the immune response to SARS-CoV-2, is where the repertoires were released. A de-identified subject ID, COVID-19 status, age in years and sex were almost always included in the sample metadata. Subjects who had been exposed to COVID-19, were actively infected with it, or had recovered from it provided the deeply sampled blood TCRbeta repertoires that made up the dataset. Where available, HLA class I and class II types were obtained from metadata supplied by the sample provider rather than from assay-based typing. The samples were drawn from the first 160 participants of the ongoing ImmuneRACE study and from over 950 subjects provided by 6 global collaborators. The material from the prospective study consisted of cDNA or gDNA derived from T cells, B-cell-depleted T cells, or PBMCs. Overall study results and their limits: The quantity of clinical and demographic metadata differed by source and by participant and was supplied without curation.

Participants in the prospective study were aged about 18 to 95 years, lived in 20 to 30 United States geographic areas, and enrolled through a virtual design. To assign participants to cohorts, the prospective study relied on clinical history that participants themselves reported in a screening survey and a study questionnaire. A participant counted as exposed if, within 2 weeks of entering the study, that participant had been in contact with someone who had a PCR-confirmed or clinician-diagnosed COVID-19 case. In the prospective study, mobile phlebotomists collected whole blood, serum and a nasopharyngeal or oropharyngeal swab from each participant. Additional blood draws and questionnaires over an approximately two-month period could optionally be provided by prospective study participants. Before DNA extraction, prospective study blood samples were shipped either frozen or at room temperature.

The junction shows trimming of 11 bases on V and 5 bases on J, and the gene matches do not reach 13 bases of it. The germline V gene encodes CDR1 LNHNV and CDR2 YYDKDF (reference sequence). The CDR3 has 15 amino acids, counting the end cysteine and phenylalanine. Solely the CDR3 DNA is kept, with 45 bases framed from the first base. Note on this clone: The target of this receptor is not known. No much larger clonotype is one base removed from it; base qualities were not supplied.

TCRbeta CDR3 regions were amplified from genomic DNA using the immunoSEQ Assay, a bias-controlled multiplex PCR. On the study's bioinformatics: Within the assay, amplification of reference gene primers was used to estimate how many nucleated cells each sample contained. To quantify the absolute abundance of each unique TCRbeta CDR3 rearrangement, sequence reads were collapsed and filtered. For each sample, productive Simpson clonality was calculated as the square root of Simpson's diversity index over productive rearrangements. Not all clones reach the TCRdb copy of this immuneACCESS table, which keeps in-frame sequences only. Checked studies attribute under half of the gap to unresolved V genes and leave the rest unexplained. V, J and clone size are those of that table, while D and trimming were read from the DNA. For this sample the table gives 250,000 or so clones, of which about 90% were detected only once. Clones ranked in the top ten supply about 4% of the sample.

Input material: PBMCs or T cells enriched from blood (not recorded which). The origin of this receptor is a woman aged 25 to 39 who had been exposed to COVID-19. The rearranged segments are TRBV15 and TRBJ1-3, and TRBD1 aligns with 9 junction nucleotides. The DNA sequence reads TGTGCCCCCGGGAGTGGGACAGGGACCCGAAACACCATATATTTT. Protein translation: CAPGSGTGTRNTIYF.